These T cell receptor beta chains were read from a single sample in a study of immune heterogeneity within non-small cell lung tumors. TCRdb re-derived calls from the multiplex PCR reads in MiXCR, one entry per CDR3 protein. This table holds about 10,000 distinct CDR3 sequences, around 27% found once. The sequenced sample consisted of lung tumor tissue. The receptors stem from a woman aged 45-65 years with non-small cell lung cancer. Both conserved end residues are part of each CDR3. A D gene is named only where the DNA matches it firmly. Clone size is shown for a subset of rows, as once, few, many or a class of expanded clone.

clone size | D gene | J gene | V gene | CDR3 DNA | CDR3 protein
medium-sized | . | TRBJ2-7 | TRBV5-1 | TGCGCCAGCAGCTTGGCCAGGGGACTCGAACAGTACTTC | CASSLARGLEQYF
. | . | TRBJ2-3 | TRBV6-9 | TGCGCCAGCAGTGAGAGGTCTAGCACAGATACGCAGTATTTT | CASSERSSTDTQYF
medium-sized | . | TRBJ1-1 | TRBV5-6 | TGTGCCAGCGAACTATTCGCCGATGGGGAACGGAACACTGAAGCTTTCTTT | CASELFADGERNTEAFF
once | . | TRBJ2-7 | TRBV2 | TGTGCCAGCAGGTCCCAACCTTACGAGCAGTACTTC | CASRSQPYEQYF
few | . | TRBJ1-1 | TRBV12-3/TRBV12-4 | TGTGCCAGCACCCCGGAGGGTAAGGAAGCTTTCTTT | CASTPEGKEAFF
. | . | TRBJ2-2 | TRBV7-2 | TGTGCCAGCAGCTTAGGCATGGGGTTTAAAGCTGGGGGTCTTACCGGGGAGCTGTTTTTT | CASSLGMGFKAGGLTGELFF
large | . | TRBJ1-2 | TRBV5-1 | TGCGCCAGCAGCACGGTGGGTTATGGCGACTATGGCTACACCTTC | CASSTVGYGDYGYTF
. | TRBD1 | TRBJ2-7 | TRBV19 | TGTGCCAGTAGTTCGGGACAGCGCTACGAGCAGTACTTC | CASSSGQRYEQYF
. | TRBD1 | TRBJ2-7 | TRBV7-2 | TGTGCCAGCAGTCGGGACAGGATGCGGTACGAGCAGTACTTC | CASSRDRMRYEQYF
. | . | TRBJ1-4 | TRBV5-4 | TGTGCCAGCAGCTTGTTTGAAAAACTGTTTTTT | CASSLFEKLFF
. | . | TRBJ1-6 | TRBV11-3 | TGTGCCAGCAGCGTTTATAATTCACCCCTCCACTTT | CASSVYNSPLHF
. | . | TRBJ2-7 | TRBV18 | TGTGCCAGCTCACCGACAGGCCAGGACTACGAGCAGTACTTC | CASSPTGQDYEQYF
many | . | TRBJ1-1 | TRBV28 | TGTGCCAGCAGTAAATATGGGACTGAAGCTTTCTTT | CASSKYGTEAFF
many | . | TRBJ2-1 | TRBV6-5 | TGTGCCAGCAGTTACTCAGCGACTGTCCACACGTACAATGAGCAGTTCTTC | CASSYSATVHTYNEQFF
few | . | TRBJ2-3 | TRBV5-4 | TGTGCCAGCAGTTCTACAGATACGCAGTATTTT | CASSSTDTQYF
many | . | TRBJ2-5 | TRBV7-8 | TGTGCCAGCAGCCCATGGGGGGCTGGGAAAGAGACCCAGTACTTC | CASSPWGAGKETQYF
many | TRBD1 | TRBJ1-2 | TRBV2 | TGTGCCAGCAGGGCGGGACAGGTCTATGGCTACACCTTC | CASRAGQVYGYTF
medium-sized | TRBD1 | TRBJ2-7 | TRBV4-1 | TGCGCCAGCAGCCTCGGACAGGGGGCGTACGAGCAGTACTTC | CASSLGQGAYEQYF
medium-sized | . | TRBJ2-7 | TRBV30 | TGTGCCTGGAGTGGCGGGACAGTAACCTACGAGCAGTACTTC | CAWSGGTVTYEQYF
many | . | TRBJ1-2 | TRBV28 | TGTGCCAGCACCAAAAGCCGGGACGGAGATGGCTACACCTTC | CASTKSRDGDGYTF
many | TRBD1 | TRBJ1-2 | TRBV19 | TGTGCCAGTAGTGCACCAGGGGGCAATAACTATGGCTACACCTTC | CASSAPGGNNYGYTF
. | TRBD1 | TRBJ2-3 | TRBV28 | TGTGCCAGCCGGACAGGGGGCAGGAGAGATACGCAGTATTTT | CASRTGGRRDTQYF
. | . | TRBJ2-3 | TRBV7-2 | TGTGCCAGCAGCTGGACTCCCCTTCCCAGCACAGATACGCAGTATTTT | CASSWTPLPSTDTQYF
many | . | TRBJ2-2 | TRBV15 | TGTGCCACCAGCAACCTCGCCGGCACCGGGGAGCTGTTTTTT | CATSNLAGTGELFF
many | . | TRBJ1-3 | TRBV7-3 | TGTGCCAGCAGCTTGGGGGGTGGAAACACCATATATTTT | CASSLGGGNTIYF
medium-sized | . | TRBJ2-7 | TRBV10-1 | TGCGCCAGCAGTGAGGTAGAGGGGCTAGAGCAGTACTTC | CASSEVEGLEQYF
. | . | TRBJ1-1 | TRBV3-1 | TGTGCCAGCAGCCAATCGGGGGGGCTGCGGACTGAAGCTTTCTTT | CASSQSGGLRTEAFF
few | . | TRBJ2-7 | TRBV2 | TGTGCCAGCAGCCTGCGGTACGAGCAGTACTTC | CASSLRYEQYF
medium-sized | TRBD2 | TRBJ2-7 | TRBV4-2 | TGTGCCAGCAGCCAAGGGAGCGGGGGGACCTACGAGCAGTACTTC | CASSQGSGGTYEQYF
few | . | TRBJ1-5 | TRBV5-6 | TGTGCCAGCAGCTTGGCGGGGGTGGGACAGCCCCAGCATTTT | CASSLAGVGQPQHF
many | . | TRBJ2-7 | TRBV6-2/TRBV6-3 | TGTGCCAGCAGTTACATGACAGTCTCCTACGAGCAGTACTTC | CASSYMTVSYEQYF
many | . | TRBJ1-2 | TRBV19 | TGTGCCAGTAGTTCGGATCTCCCCTATGGCTACACCTTC | CASSSDLPYGYTF
many | . | TRBJ2-1 | TRBV20-1 | TGCAGTGCTCCAGGTGAAGACAGGCATGAGCAGTTCTTC | CSAPGEDRHEQFF
many | . | TRBJ1-4 | TRBV15 | TGTGCCACCAGCAGAGATTTATATGGAATGGAAAAACTGTTTTTT | CATSRDLYGMEKLFF
few | . | TRBJ2-7 | TRBV28 | TGTGCCAGCGGTTCCCCCGACTACGAGCAGTACTTC | CASGSPDYEQYF
many | . | TRBJ1-5 | TRBV9 | TGTGCCAGCAGCGTAGATTCAGGGGCTTATCAGCCCCAGCATTTT | CASSVDSGAYQPQHF
medium-sized | TRBD1 | TRBJ1-2 | TRBV18 | TGTGCCAGCTCACCAGGGGACAGGGATAACTATGGCTACACCTTC | CASSPGDRDNYGYTF